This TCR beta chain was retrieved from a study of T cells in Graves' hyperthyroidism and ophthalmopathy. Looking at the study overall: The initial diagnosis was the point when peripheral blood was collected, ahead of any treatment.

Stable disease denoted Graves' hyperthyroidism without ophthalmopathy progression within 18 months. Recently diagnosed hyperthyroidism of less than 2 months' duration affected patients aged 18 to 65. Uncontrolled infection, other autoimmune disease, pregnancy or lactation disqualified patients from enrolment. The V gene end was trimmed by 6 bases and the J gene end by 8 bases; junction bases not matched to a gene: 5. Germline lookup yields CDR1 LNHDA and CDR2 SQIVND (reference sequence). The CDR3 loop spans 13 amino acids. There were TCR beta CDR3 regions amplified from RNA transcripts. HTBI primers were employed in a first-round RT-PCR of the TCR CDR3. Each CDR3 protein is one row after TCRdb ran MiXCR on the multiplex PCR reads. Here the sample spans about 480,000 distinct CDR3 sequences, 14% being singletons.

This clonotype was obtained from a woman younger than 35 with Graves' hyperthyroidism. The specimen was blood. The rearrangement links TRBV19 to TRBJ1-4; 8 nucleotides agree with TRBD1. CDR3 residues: CASRAQGAEKLFF. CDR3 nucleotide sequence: TGTGCCAGTAGAGCGCAGGGGGCCGAAAAACTGTTTTTT.